The entry below describes one TCR beta chain. What it binds is not known. 5'RACE template switching built TCR beta cDNA with unique molecular identifiers. TCRdb re-called the 5' RACE reads; one entry per CDR3 protein, DNA not given. The sample data list 400,000 to 450,000 distinct CDR3 sequences. The CDR3 loop spans 16 amino acids. CDR1 is MNHEY and CDR2 is SVGAGI in the germline V gene. The sample originates from a study of T cells expressing NK-cell markers. Study background: According to the study, TCR beta repertoires originated from sorted CD3+CD56+NKG2C+, CD3+CD56+NKG2C- and CD3+CD56-NKG2C+ T cells. Whole-study results and caveats: In four donors, these clonotypes also led the CD3+CD56-NKG2C+ fraction.

The receptor was derived from a woman between 18 and 69 years old in good health. This rearrangement joins TRBV6-5 to TRBJ2-2; TCRdb indicates TRBD1, and absent DNA this call remains unverified. Sequences were obtained from blood T cells: a sorted CD56 or NKG2C T cell subset, CD4+ or CD8+ T cells, or bulk PBMC T cells (not recorded which). CDR3 sequence: CASSYYGTGNTGELFF.